The 26 T cell receptor beta chains below were found in one sample sequenced in a study of shared clonotypes between healthy human individuals. Assay: immunoSEQ multiplex PCR; the TCRdb copy retains only in-frame clones and omits some. The sample has around 430,000 clones, roughly 80% seen once. The sample was PBMCs. These receptors all stem from a woman in her forties in good health. Some clones in this sample may be carry-over from other donors' samples.

V usage is TRBV5-4 and J usage is TRBJ2-6; tentative D call: TRBD2 (5 bases). The CDR3 totals 15 residues. V was pared by 4 bases and J by 2 bases, with 10 bases between. Germline assignment: CDR1 SGHNT and CDR2 YYREEE (reference sequence). The CDR3 DNA follows: TGTGCCAGCAGCCCACTCGGGGCTGGGGCCAACGTCCTGACTTTC. Protein product: CASSPLGAGANVLTF. The whole variable domain, remainder taken from reference TRBV5-4 and TRBJ2-6, is ETGVTQSPTHLIKTRGQQVTLRCSSQSGHNTVSWYQQALGQGPQFIFQYYREEENGRGNFPPRFSGLQFPNYSSELNVNALELDDSALYLCASSPLGAGANVLTFGAGSRLTVL.

The chain employs TRBV5-1 and TRBJ2-3; 10 positions agree with TRBD1. CDR3 length equals 14 residues. With 4 bases clipped from V and 4 bases from J, the junction kept 3 bases outside the gene matches. Germline CDR1 and CDR2: SGHRS and YFSETQ. Here the CDR3 reads CASSRDRGSDTQYF. The CDR3 DNA reads TGCGCCAGCAGCCGGGACAGGGGATCAGATACGCAGTATTTT.

V gene TRBV1 combines with J gene TRBJ1-5; TRBD1 is the table's D call, not checked against the DNA. TRBV1 is described as a pseudogene. The CDR3 loop spans 14 amino acids. The CDR3: CTSRDKKGNQPQHF. The CDR3 coding sequence is TGCACCAGCAGGGACAAAAAAGGCAATCAGCCCCAGCATTTT.

This chain joins TRBV14 and TRBJ1-2; D uncertain. In germline, CDR1 is SGHDN, CDR2 FVKESK. Deletions cut 1 base from V and 1 base from J, with 10 bases between. This CDR3 region has 15 residues. CDR3 DNA: TGTGCCAGCAGCCAAGTGGGTCAGGATAACTATGGCTACACCTTC. Protein: CASSQVGQDNYGYTF.

The chain couples TRBV28 to TRBJ1-2; 8 bases map to TRBD1. The CDR3 extends over 15 amino acids. The germline CDR1 and CDR2 sequences are MDHEN and SYDVKM. Trimming removed 3 bases from V and 5 bases from J; junction bases left unmatched: 8. CDR3 nucleotides: TGTGCCAGCAGTTTGTGGGACAGGACCCGATATGGCTACACCTTC. Amino acid sequence: CASSLWDRTRYGYTF.

A remark on this clone: Other nucleotide sequences from this sample produce the same CDR3. The J gene is TRBJ2-3, the V gene TRBV28; D is undetermined. The CDR3 runs to 12 residues. Trimming stripped 2 bases from V and 3 bases from J, with 3 bases between. Germline assignment: CDR1 MDHEN and CDR2 SYDVKM. The DNA for the CDR3 is TGTGCCAGCAGTTTACGAACAGATACGCAGTATTTT. Translating gives CASSLRTDTQYF.

The chain joins TRBV28 to TRBJ2-1, with TRBD2 identical over 9 bases. This CDR3 region has 15 residues. Trimming took 3 bases from V and 5 from J; bases not matched to a gene: 5. CDR1 is MDHEN and CDR2 is SYDVKM in the germline V gene. The CDR3 DNA reads as TGTGCCAGCAGTTTGGAGCGGGAGGCTAACAATGAGCAGTTCTTC. Residues: CASSLEREANNEQFF.

The chain links TRBV28 to TRBJ1-5; D remains unclear. Per the germline V gene, CDR1 is MDHEN and CDR2 is SYDVKM. Trimming stripped 5 bases from V and 2 bases from J, with 16 bases between. CDR3 size: 16 residues. The CDR3 protein is CASSPTAGKGNQPQHF. The CDR3 nucleotides are TGTGCCAGCAGTCCCACTGCTGGGAAGGGCAATCAGCCCCAGCATTTT.

This rearrangement joins TRBV4-1 to TRBJ2-7, with TRBD2 matching 8 bases. Per germline, CDR1 MGHRA and CDR2 YSYEKL. J was trimmed by 2 bases and V by 4 bases; bases with no gene match: 7. The CDR3 covers 15 residues. Here the CDR3 reads CASSRTLAGTYEQYF. CDR3 bases: TGCGCCAGCAGCCGCACCCTAGCGGGCACCTACGAGCAGTACTTC.

J is TRBJ2-7 and V is TRBV9, with D perhaps TRBD1 (5 bases). CDR1 and CDR2 from the germline V gene are SGDLS and YYNGEE. Trimming removed 0 bases at V and 4 bases at J, with 14 bases between. The CDR3 covers 15 residues. The CDR3 reads CASSVDMGRAYEQYF. The CDR3, as DNA: TGTGCCAGCAGCGTAGATATGGGGCGAGCATACGAGCAGTACTTC.

The V gene is TRBV7-2, the J gene TRBJ1-3; D is ambiguous. Germline V gives CDR1 SGHTA, CDR2 FQGNSA. The V end lost 5 bases, the J end lost 0 bases, and 14 bases lay between the germline ends. This CDR3 contains 16 residues. The CDR3 protein is CASSPQISGSGNTIYF. The CDR3 DNA reads as TGTGCCAGCAGCCCCCAGATTTCCGGCTCTGGAAACACCATATATTTT.

The rearrangement uses TRBV28 and TRBJ2-7; weak D call: TRBD2 (6 bases). Germline lookup yields CDR1 MDHEN and CDR2 SYDVKM. The CDR3 has 14 residues. V was trimmed by 6 bases and J by 3 bases, leaving 15 bases between them. CDR3 sequence reads: CASSPEEGLYEQYF. The CDR3 DNA reads TGTGCCAGCAGCCCTGAGGAGGGCCTCTACGAGCAGTACTTC. Drawing the rest from reference TRBV28 and TRBJ2-7, the complete variable domain is DVKVTQSSRYLVKRTGEKVFLECVQDMDHENMFWYRQDPGLGLRLIYFSYDVKMKEKGDIPEGYSVSREKKERFSLILESASTNQTSMYLCASSPEEGLYEQYFGPGTRLTVT.

A remark on this clone: The CDR3 does not end in the conserved phenylalanine or tryptophan, so this is likely a read error. It is unclear where the CDR3 begins or ends on the DNA, so no DNA is shown, and the CDR3 is as TCRdb lists it. V usage is TRBV30 and J usage is TRBJ1-2; the D call of TRBD1 is as the table states it, not checked on the DNA. The CDR3 has 11 residues if both end residues are counted. Germline CDR1 is GTSNPN and CDR2 is SVGIG (reference sequence). The CDR3 is CAWSSSGQAQV.

The CDR3, as DNA: TGTGCCAGCAGTGGCGGACAGGGAGGAACTGAAGCTTTCTTT. Its translation: CASSGGQGGTEAFF. This chain joins TRBV28 and TRBJ1-1; TRBD1 matches 8 bases. Germline V CDR1 and CDR2: MDHEN, SYDVKM. CDR3 length: 14 residues. The junction had 7 bases not matched to a gene; V was cut back by 5 bases and J by 5 bases.

The rearrangement uses TRBV5-6 and TRBJ2-1; TRBD2 aligns across 10 bases. The junction had 10 bases not matched to a gene; V was cut back by 1 base and J by 0 bases. Germline V gene sequence: CDR1 SGHDT, CDR2 YYEEEE. CDR3 length: 19 amino acids. This CDR3 reads CASSLRRTSGDSSYNEQFF. CDR3 DNA: TGTGCCAGCAGCTTGAGAAGGACTAGCGGAGATAGCTCCTACAATGAGCAGTTCTTC.

The rearrangement joins TRBV28 to TRBJ1-4; perhaps TRBD1 as D (5 bases). V gave up 3 bases and J gave up 8 bases, with 13 bases separating them. Germline values: CDR1 MDHEN, CDR2 SYDVKM. This CDR3 comprises 14 residues. For the CDR3, the DNA is TGTGCCAGCAGTTTGAGGGACGTTAGGGAAAAACTGTTTTTT. Translated: CASSLRDVREKLFF.

The gene calls are TRBV10-2 and TRBJ2-7; TRBD2 matches 13 bases. The junction had 5 bases not matched to a gene; V was cut back by 3 bases and J by 6 bases. The CDR3 length is 15 residues. Germline CDR1 WSHSY, CDR2 SAAADI. The CDR3 nucleotides read TGCGCCAGCAGTGATCAGACTAGCGGGAGGTTCGAGCAGTACTTC. Protein product: CASSDQTSGRFEQYF.

V and J are TRBV15 and TRBJ2-3; D call uncertain. The CDR3 length is 13 residues. Trimming took 6 bases from V and 4 from J, leaving 11 bases between them. CDR1 is LNHNV, CDR2 YYDKDF, per germline (reference sequence). Written as DNA, the CDR3 is TGTGCCACCAGGGGTCAGTACGCAGATACGCAGTATTTT. This encodes CATRGQYADTQYF.

This clone has more than one count but fewer than ten. The CDR3 spells CASSLRQDFAEAFF. The CDR3 DNA sequence: TGTGCCAGCAGTCTCAGACAGGATTTCGCTGAAGCTTTCTTT. The gene calls are TRBV28 and TRBJ1-1; D is perhaps TRBD1 (6 bases). V lost 5 bases, J lost 6 bases, and 16 bases lay in between. The CDR3 is 14 residues long. The germline V gene has CDR1 MDHEN and CDR2 SYDVKM. Using reference TRBV28 and TRBJ1-1 for the parts outside the CDR3, the full variable domain is DVKVTQSSRYLVKRTGEKVFLECVQDMDHENMFWYRQDPGLGLRLIYFSYDVKMKEKGDIPEGYSVSREKKERFSLILESASTNQTSMYLCASSLRQDFAEAFFGQGTRLTVV.

The J gene is TRBJ2-7, the V gene TRBV9, with no clear D. The CDR3 is made up of 12 amino acids. With 1 base removed from V and 3 bases from J, the gap between germline ends came to 5 bases. Germline CDR1 is SGDLS and CDR2 is YYNGEE. This CDR3 is CASSVSIYEQYF. The CDR3 nucleotides are TGTGCCAGCAGCGTATCAATCTACGAGCAGTACTTC.

The rearrangement uses TRBV5-1 and TRBJ2-1; a weak D match, TRBD2 (5 bases). The germline V gene encodes CDR1 SGHRS and CDR2 YFSETQ. The CDR3 loop spans 16 amino acids. Trimming took off 4 bases at V and 2 bases at J, with 16 bases between the two ends. CDR3 in amino acids: CASSRTGLGTYNEQFF. For the CDR3, the DNA is TGCGCCAGCAGCCGGACGGGGTTAGGGACCTACAATGAGCAGTTCTTC.

V usage is TRBV28 and J usage is TRBJ2-7; 8 nucleotides match TRBD2. With V trimmed by 4 bases and J by 6 bases, 11 bases remained unmatched. Germline V gives CDR1 MDHEN, CDR2 SYDVKM. The CDR3 runs 15 residues. The CDR3 here is CASSSAGTRGVEQYF. The CDR3 DNA reads TGTGCCAGCAGTTCCGCCGGGACTAGAGGGGTCGAGCAGTACTTC.

The rearrangement uses TRBV2 and TRBJ1-1; 8 positions agree with TRBD1. The germline CDR1 and CDR2 sequences are SNHLY and FYNNEI. The CDR3 is made up of 16 amino acids. The J segment lost 0 bases and the V segment lost 5 bases, leaving 8 bases of the junction unmatched. The chain's CDR3 is CASSKDRVGVNTEAFF. The CDR3 coding sequence is TGTGCCAGCAGTAAGGACAGGGTTGGGGTGAACACTGAAGCTTTCTTT.

The chain employs TRBV29-1 and TRBJ2-7; D gene uncertain. The CDR3 length is 10 residues. Trimming took 2 bases from V and 7 from J, leaving 6 bases between them. CDR1 is SQVTM, CDR2 ANQGSEA, per germline. The CDR3 loop reads CSVEQLEQYF. The CDR3 nucleotides read TGCAGCGTTGAACAATTAGAGCAGTACTTC.

In its sample, this clone was seen once. V is TRBV27 and J is TRBJ2-7; 9 bases fit TRBD1. The CDR3 sequence is 14 residues long. With 3 bases clipped from V and 5 bases from J, the junction kept 5 bases outside the gene matches. Germline CDR1 and CDR2: MNHEY and SMNVEV (reference sequence). The CDR3 region is CASSLWDRVNEQYF. CDR3 nucleotides: TGTGCCAGCAGTTTGTGGGACAGGGTGAACGAGCAGTACTTC.

A note on this clone: Distinct nucleotide sequences in the sample also encode this CDR3. In DNA, the CDR3 is TGTGCCAGCAGCCGTGACTACGAGCAGTACTTC. Residues: CASSRDYEQYF. The chain couples TRBV6-5 to TRBJ2-7, with D hard to call. CDR3 length equals 11 residues. V dropped 6 bases and J dropped 3 bases, with 6 bases sitting between them. Looked up from germline, CDR1 is MNHEY and CDR2 is SVGAGI.